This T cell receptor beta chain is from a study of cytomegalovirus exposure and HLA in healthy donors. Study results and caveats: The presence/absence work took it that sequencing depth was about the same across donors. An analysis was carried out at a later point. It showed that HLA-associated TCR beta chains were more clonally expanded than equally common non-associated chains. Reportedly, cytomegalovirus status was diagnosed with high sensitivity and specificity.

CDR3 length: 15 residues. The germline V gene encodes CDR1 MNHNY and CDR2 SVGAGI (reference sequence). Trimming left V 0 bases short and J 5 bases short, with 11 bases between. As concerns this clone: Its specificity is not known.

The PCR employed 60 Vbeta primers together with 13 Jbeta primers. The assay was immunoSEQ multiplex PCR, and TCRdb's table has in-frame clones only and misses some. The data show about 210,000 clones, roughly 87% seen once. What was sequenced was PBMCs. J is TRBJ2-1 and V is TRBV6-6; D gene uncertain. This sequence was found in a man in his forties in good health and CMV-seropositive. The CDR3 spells CASSYSIRRDNEQFF. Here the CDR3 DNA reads TGTGCCAGCAGTTACTCGATTCGGAGAGACAATGAGCAGTTCTTC.